This T cell receptor beta chain was identified during a study of blood T cells in healthy people across ages. Study conclusions and caveats: Among long-lived donors, naive CD4+ cells were more numerous and diversity higher than in aged donors.

It was with a sample-barcoded 5' primer and a J-beta primer mix that a second PCR of roughly 7 to 12 cycles was run. TCRdb ran MiXCR on the 5' RACE reads and lists one entry per CDR3 protein. The table has about 670,000 distinct CDR3 sequences, 35% to 50% seen once. This clonotype appeared a few times. What it binds is not known. V dropped 6 bases and J dropped 7 bases, with 25 bases sitting between them. From germline, CDR1 is DFQATT and CDR2 SNEGSKA (reference sequence). The CDR3 loop spans 16 amino acids. The clonotype was recovered from a man older than 75 in good health. V and J are TRBV20-1 and TRBJ2-1, with unresolved D. The specimen sequenced was blood. CDR3 in DNA: TGCAGTGCGAAACACGCGACCGGTCAGGTTGCGAATGAGCAGTTCTTC. Encoded protein: CSAKHATGQVANEQFF.